A selection of T cell receptor beta chains follows, all from one sample in a study of cytomegalovirus exposure and HLA in healthy donors. Assay: immunoSEQ multiplex PCR; the TCRdb copy retains only in-frame clones and omits some. The sample records over 100,000 clones, less than 70% being singletons. Sequenced input: PBMCs. These receptors all stem from a woman aged 25 to 39 in good health and CMV-seronegative. Both conserved end residues are part of each CDR3. A D gene is named only where the DNA matches it firmly. For some rows the clone size is stated as once, few or many, or as a class when expanded; others skip it.

abundance | j_gene | v_gene | d_gene | CDR3nt | CDR3aa
few | TRBJ1-5 | TRBV4-2 | NA | TGTGCCAGCAGCCAAGAGAAGGGGTGGGTCAATCAGCCCCAGCATTTT | CASSQEKGWVNQPQHF
few | TRBJ2-5 | TRBV9 | NA | TGTGCCAGCAGCGCCCGAGGGACTCCCCCTGGGGAGACCCAGTACTTC | CASSARGTPPGETQYF
NA | TRBJ2-1 | TRBV7-7 | TRBD1 | TGTGCTAGCAGCTTAGGACAGGGGGGGAATGAGCAGTTCTTC | CASSLGQGGNEQFF
NA | TRBJ2-1 | TRBV27 | TRBD2 | TGTGCCAGCCAGCGGGAGCCTAACAATGAGCAGTTCTTC | CASQREPNNEQFF
NA | TRBJ2-7 | TRBV19 | NA | TGTGCCAGTAGGGACGGGAGACGGACCCACGAGCAGTACTTC | CASRDGRRTHEQYF
NA | TRBJ2-1 | TRBV2 | NA | TGTGCCAGCAGTGAAGAGGGGTATGAGCAGTTCTTC | CASSEEGYEQFF
NA | TRBJ1-4 | TRBV29-1 | NA | TGCAGCGTCAGGACAGTCCTTAATGAAAAACTGTTTTTT | CSVRTVLNEKLFF
NA | TRBJ2-3 | TRBV4-3 | TRBD2 | TGCGCCAGCAGCCAAGAACTAGCGGGACTGGATACGCAGTATTTT | CASSQELAGLDTQYF
NA | TRBJ2-1 | TRBV6-1 | TRBD1 | TGTGCCAGCAGTGTCCGACAGGGGAATGAGCAGTTCTTC | CASSVRQGNEQFF
NA | TRBJ2-5 | TRBV28 | TRBD2 | TGTGCCAGCAGTTTAGCCCTAGCGGGAATAGAGACCCAGTACTTC | CASSLALAGIETQYF
NA | TRBJ2-7 | TRBV19 | TRBD1 | TGTGCCAGTAGTATAGCTGGACAGGGTAGGATCTACGAGCAGTACTTC | CASSIAGQGRIYEQYF
NA | TRBJ1-4 | TRBV2 | TRBD1 | TGTGCCAGCAGTTTCCGACAGGGTTTCAATGAAAAACTGTTTTTT | CASSFRQGFNEKLFF
NA | TRBJ2-2 | TRBV18 | NA | TGTGCCAGCTCACATCTACAGGCCAGGACTACTCCCGTCAGGGAGCTGTTTTTT | CASSHLQARTTPVRELFF
once | TRBJ1-1 | TRBV19 | TRBD1 | TGTGCCAGTAGCCAGGGACAGTGGAACACTGAAGCTTTCTTT | CASSQGQWNTEAFF
few | TRBJ1-4 | TRBV4-3 | TRBD1 | TGCGCCAGCAGCCCAGCTGGGGACAGCAATAATGAAAAACTGTTTTTT | CASSPAGDSNNEKLFF
NA | TRBJ2-7 | TRBV7-3 | NA | TGTGCCAGCAGCTCCGAAAGGGGTTACGAGCAGTACTTC | CASSSERGYEQYF
NA | TRBJ2-1 | TRBV27 | TRBD2 | TGTGCCAGCAGTAGAGCGGGAGCGCTGTATGAGCAGTTCTTC | CASSRAGALYEQFF
once | TRBJ2-7 | TRBV27 | NA | TGTGCCAGCAGATCAGCGGGCTTCTACGAGCAGTACTTC | CASRSAGFYEQYF
NA | TRBJ2-1 | TRBV5-6 | TRBD2 | TGTGCCAGCAGCTTGGTAGCGGGGGTTGAGCAGTTCTTC | CASSLVAGVEQFF
NA | TRBJ2-7 | TRBV15 | TRBD1 | TGTGCCACCAGCAGGCCCGGGACAGTCGGCTACGAGCAGTACTTC | CATSRPGTVGYEQYF
once | TRBJ2-1 | TRBV10-1 | NA | TGCGCCAGCAGCCCCAGGACAGTGAATGAGCAGTTCTTC | CASSPRTVNEQFF
NA | TRBJ2-7 | TRBV4-3 | NA | TGCGCCAGCAGCCAGGACACCTCCTACGAGCAGTACTTC | CASSQDTSYEQYF
few | TRBJ2-5 | TRBV6-5 | TRBD1 | TGTGCCAGCAGTTACATGGGGGACAGGGACTGGGAGCAGTACTTC | CASSYMGDRDWEQYF
NA | TRBJ2-1 | TRBV30 | NA | TGTGCCTGGAGTCTTACAGGGTCCTCCGAGCAGTTCTTC | CAWSLTGSSEQFF
few | TRBJ1-6 | TRBV30 | TRBD1 | TGTGCCTGTCGGACAGGGACCTCCTATAATTCACCCCTCCACTTT | CACRTGTSYNSPLHF
NA | TRBJ1-2 | TRBV5-6 | NA | TGTGCCAGCAGCTTAGGACGCGCCCCCACAGGCGACACCTTC | CASSLGRAPTGDTF
few | TRBJ1-3 | TRBV6-1 | NA | TGTGCCAGCAGTGAGCGGGGGGCAGGAGGAAACACCATATATTTT | CASSERGAGGNTIYF
NA | TRBJ1-1 | TRBV7-2 | TRBD1 | TGTGCCAGCAGCTTACGTTCGGGACAGGGGACTGAAGCTTTCTTT | CASSLRSGQGTEAFF
NA | TRBJ2-2 | TRBV5-1 | NA | TGCGCCAGCAGCCTACGAACAGGGAACACCGGGGAGCTGTTTTTT | CASSLRTGNTGELFF
few | TRBJ1-5 | TRBV5-3 | NA | TGTGCCAGAAGCCTATTACTAAATCAGCCCCAGCATTTT | CARSLLLNQPQHF
NA | TRBJ2-5 | TRBV11-2 | TRBD2 | TGTGCCAGCAGCTTAGGGACTAGCGGGAGGGCAGAGACCCAGTACTTC | CASSLGTSGRAETQYF
NA | TRBJ2-7 | TRBV27 | NA | TGTGCCAGCAGTTTTAGAGCGGGACACGCTAACTACGAGCAGTACTTC | CASSFRAGHANYEQYF
NA | TRBJ2-3 | TRBV5-1 | TRBD2 | TGCGCCACCTCTGGACTAGCGGGAGCCGATACGCAGTATTTT | CATSGLAGADTQYF
NA | TRBJ1-2 | TRBV27 | NA | TGTGCCAGCAGTTTATCCAGGGCTGGCGGCTACACCTTC | CASSLSRAGGYTF
NA | TRBJ1-2 | TRBV19 | NA | TGTGCCAGTAGTGACAGGACCTATGGCTACACCTTC | CASSDRTYGYTF
NA | TRBJ2-2 | TRBV27 | NA | TGTGCCAGCAGTTTAACCCCCGGGACATCGAACACCGGGGAGCTGTTTTTT | CASSLTPGTSNTGELFF
few | TRBJ2-2 | TRBV9 | TRBD2 | TGTGCCAGCAGCGTAGATGCGGGAGGGGGCACCGGGGAGCTGTTTTTT | CASSVDAGGGTGELFF
few | TRBJ1-1 | TRBV6-6 | NA | TGTGCCAGCAGTTACGCGGGGACGACTGAAGCTTTCTTT | CASSYAGTTEAFF
few | TRBJ1-1 | TRBV6-1 | NA | TGTGCCAGCAGTGAAGTCAGAGGAACAACTGAAGCTTTCTTT | CASSEVRGTTEAFF
once | TRBJ1-3 | TRBV28 | NA | TGTGCCAGCAGTTCCCCTCTCTTGACAGGCTTAGGAAACACCATATATTTT | CASSSPLLTGLGNTIYF
NA | TRBJ2-1 | TRBV28 | TRBD2 | TGTGCCAGCAGTTCAGTGTTTATGGTACTAGCGGGAGCCAATGAGCAGTTCTTC | CASSSVFMVLAGANEQFF
NA | TRBJ1-2 | TRBV6-1 | NA | TGTGCCAGCAGTGAGGCAGGTTCGGTTGGCTACACCTTC | CASSEAGSVGYTF
NA | TRBJ2-2 | TRBV28 | NA | TGTGCCAGCGGCCTAGACAGTAACACCGGGGAGCTGTTTTTT | CASGLDSNTGELFF
NA | TRBJ1-5 | TRBV6-1 | NA | TGTGCCAGCAGGGGGAGAAGCAATCAGCCCCAGCATTTT | CASRGRSNQPQHF
NA | TRBJ2-7 | TRBV5-7 | NA | TGTGCCAGCAGCTTCCTCTTGGAAGCGGTAGTTCCCTACGAGCAGTACTTC | CASSFLLEAVVPYEQYF
NA | TRBJ2-7 | TRBV6-5 | TRBD1 | TGTGCCAGCAGTTACTCGGGACAGGGCCGCTACGAGCAGTACTTC | CASSYSGQGRYEQYF
NA | TRBJ2-7 | TRBV13 | TRBD2 | TGTGCCAGCAGCCCCCGGGGAGCGGGAGGTCCCGAGCAGTACTTC | CASSPRGAGGPEQYF
NA | TRBJ2-7 | TRBV2 | TRBD2 | TGTGCCAGCAGTGCCCTAGCGGGAGTCTACGAGCAGTACTTC | CASSALAGVYEQYF
NA | TRBJ2-5 | TRBV5-1 | NA | TGCGCCAGCAGCTCCGGGGCAGGGGAGGGAGAGACCCAGTACTTC | CASSSGAGEGETQYF
once | TRBJ2-7 | TRBV27 | NA | TGTGCCAGCAGTGTGGGGGGACTGCCGGGCGAGCAGTACTTC | CASSVGGLPGEQYF